This T cell receptor (beta chain) was captured in a study of tumor and adjacent non-tumor tissue in lung cancer. The CDR3 runs 19 residues. Germline V gives CDR1 MNHNY, CDR2 SVGAGI (reference sequence). V gave up 0 bases and J gave up 3 bases, with 18 bases separating them. No cell sorting was done before RNA was extracted from the tissue. TCRbeta libraries were built with three rounds of nested PCR, modified from ARM-PCR. TCRdb ran MiXCR on the multiplex PCR reads and lists one entry per CDR3 protein. This table has under 150,000 distinct CDR3 sequences, 60% to 70% appearing once. The V call is TRBV6-6, the J call TRBJ1-6; D is perhaps TRBD1 (5 bases). The TCR comes from a man in his fifties or sixties with small cell lung cancer. The specimen sequenced was lung tumor tissue. The CDR3 spells CASSYSEPGLRIYNSPLHF. The CDR3 DNA sequence: TGTGCCAGCAGTTACTCCGAACCGGGACTTCGGATCTATAATTCACCCCTCCACTTT.